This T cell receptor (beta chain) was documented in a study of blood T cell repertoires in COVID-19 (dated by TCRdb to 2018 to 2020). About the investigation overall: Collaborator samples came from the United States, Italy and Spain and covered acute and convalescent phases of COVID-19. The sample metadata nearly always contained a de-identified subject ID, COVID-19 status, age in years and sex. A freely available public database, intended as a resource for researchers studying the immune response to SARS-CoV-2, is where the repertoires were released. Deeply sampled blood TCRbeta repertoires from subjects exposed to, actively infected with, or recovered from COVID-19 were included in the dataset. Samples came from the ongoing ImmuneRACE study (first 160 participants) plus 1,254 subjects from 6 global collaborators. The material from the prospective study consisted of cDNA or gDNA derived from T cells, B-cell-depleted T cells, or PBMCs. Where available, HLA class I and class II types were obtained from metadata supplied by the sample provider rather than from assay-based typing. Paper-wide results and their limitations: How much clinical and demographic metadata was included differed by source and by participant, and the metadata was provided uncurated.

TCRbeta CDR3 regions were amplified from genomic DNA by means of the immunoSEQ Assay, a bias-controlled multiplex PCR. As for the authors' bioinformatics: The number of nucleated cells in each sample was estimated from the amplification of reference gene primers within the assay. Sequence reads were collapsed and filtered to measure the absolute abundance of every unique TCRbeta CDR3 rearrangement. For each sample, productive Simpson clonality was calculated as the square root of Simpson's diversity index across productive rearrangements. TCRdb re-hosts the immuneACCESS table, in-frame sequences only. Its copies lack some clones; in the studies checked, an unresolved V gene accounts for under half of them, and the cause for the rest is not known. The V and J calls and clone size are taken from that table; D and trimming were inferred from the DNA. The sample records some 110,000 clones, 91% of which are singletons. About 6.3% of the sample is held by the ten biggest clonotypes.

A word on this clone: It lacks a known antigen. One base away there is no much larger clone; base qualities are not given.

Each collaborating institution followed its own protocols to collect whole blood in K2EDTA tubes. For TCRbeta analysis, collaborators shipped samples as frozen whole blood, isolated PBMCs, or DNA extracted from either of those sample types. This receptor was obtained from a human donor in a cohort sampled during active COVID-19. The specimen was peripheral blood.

The sequence in DNA is TGTGCCAGCAGTTACCCGAGCACAGATACGCAGTATTTT. This is translated as CASSYPSTDTQYF. The chain is assembled from TRBV6-5 and TRBJ2-3, with the D gene not clear enough to name. The CDR3 goes from the cysteine to the phenylalanine over 13 residues. This entry keeps only the CDR3 DNA: 39 bases, framed from base 1. Relative to germline, V is 2 bases shorter and J is 0 bases shorter, with 3 bases between their ends. The germline V gene sets CDR1 to MNHEY and CDR2 to SVGAGI.